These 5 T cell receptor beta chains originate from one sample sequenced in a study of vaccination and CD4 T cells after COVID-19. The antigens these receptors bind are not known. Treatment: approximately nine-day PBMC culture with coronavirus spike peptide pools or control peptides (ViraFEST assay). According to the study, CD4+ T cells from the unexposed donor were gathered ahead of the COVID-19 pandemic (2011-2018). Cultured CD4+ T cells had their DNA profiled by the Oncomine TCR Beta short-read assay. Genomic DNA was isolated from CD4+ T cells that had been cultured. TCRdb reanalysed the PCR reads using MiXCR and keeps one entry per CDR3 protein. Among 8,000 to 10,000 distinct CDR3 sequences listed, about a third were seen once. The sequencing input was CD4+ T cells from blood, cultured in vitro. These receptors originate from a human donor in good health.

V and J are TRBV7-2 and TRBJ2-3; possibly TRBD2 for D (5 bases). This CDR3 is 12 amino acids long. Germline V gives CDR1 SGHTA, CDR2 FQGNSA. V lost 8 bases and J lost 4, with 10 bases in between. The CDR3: CASERVSDTQYF. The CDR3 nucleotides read TGTGCCAGCGAGAGGGTTTCAGATACGCAGTATTTT. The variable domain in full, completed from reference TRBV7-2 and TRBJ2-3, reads GAGVSQSPSNKVTEKGKDVELRCDPISGHTALYWYRQSLGQGLEFLIYFQGNSAPDKSGLPSDRFSAERTGGSVSTLTIQRTQQEDSAVYLCASERVSDTQYFGPGTRLTVL.

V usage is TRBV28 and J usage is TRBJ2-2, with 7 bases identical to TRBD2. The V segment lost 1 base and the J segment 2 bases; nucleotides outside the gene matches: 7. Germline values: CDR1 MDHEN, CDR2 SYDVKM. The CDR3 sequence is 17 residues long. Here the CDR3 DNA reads TGTGCCAGCAGTTTATCGCGGGGGACTTTTAACACCGGGGAGCTGTTTTTT. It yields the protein CASSLSRGTFNTGELFF.

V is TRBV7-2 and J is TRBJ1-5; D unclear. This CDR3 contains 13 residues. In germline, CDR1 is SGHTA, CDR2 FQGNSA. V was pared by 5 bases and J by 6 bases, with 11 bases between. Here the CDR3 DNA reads TGTGCCAGCAGCCCGGAGTTGTCTCAGCCCCAGCATTTT. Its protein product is CASSPELSQPQHF.

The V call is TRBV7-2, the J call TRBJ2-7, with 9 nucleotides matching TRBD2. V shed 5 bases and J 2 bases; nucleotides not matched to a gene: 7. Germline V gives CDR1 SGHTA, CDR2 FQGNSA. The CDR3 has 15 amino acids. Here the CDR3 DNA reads TGTGCCAGCAGCGATGGGGCTAGCGGGACCTACGAGCAGTACTTC. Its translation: CASSDGASGTYEQYF.

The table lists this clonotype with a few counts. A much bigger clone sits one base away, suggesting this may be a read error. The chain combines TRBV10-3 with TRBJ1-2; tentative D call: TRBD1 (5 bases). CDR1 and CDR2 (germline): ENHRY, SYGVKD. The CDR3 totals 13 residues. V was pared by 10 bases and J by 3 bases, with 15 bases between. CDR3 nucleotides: TGTGCCACTACGACAAGGGGCGACTATGGCTACACCTTC. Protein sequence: CATTTRGDYGYTF.